The present TCR beta chain was sequenced within a study of PD-1 blockade in classical Hodgkin lymphoma. Study background: Patients were dosed intravenously with nivolumab at 3 mg/kg every 2 weeks. Study-level points and caveats: The authors excluded patients who started nivolumab under 1 year after ASCT. CD4+ TCR diversity climbed significantly by C4D1, unlike CD8+ TCR diversity. Complete responders had baseline diversity similar to newly diagnosed patients.

As concerns this clone: Antigen unknown.

The germline V and J ends were trimmed by 2 bases and 2 bases, with 13 bases remaining between them. There are 15 residues in the CDR3. Germline CDR1 reads MNHEY; CDR2 reads SVGAGI. TCRdb's table, derived via immunoSEQ multiplex PCR, lists solely in-frame clones and lacks some. Among some 21,000 clones listed, 70% to 85% were seen once. Relapse after autologous stem cell transplantation occurred in every patient, and brentuximab vedotin exposure varied. This chain joins TRBV6-5 and TRBJ2-7; maybe TRBD2 (5 bases). The sequence was obtained from a human donor with classical Hodgkin lymphoma. The specimen was peripheral blood mononuclear cells (PBMCs), collected at baseline. CDR3 DNA: TGTGCCAGCAGTTACGAGGGCGGGCCCCCCTACGAGCAGTACTTC. This codes for CASSYEGGPPYEQYF.